A single sample gave rise to the 26 T cell receptor beta chains below, sequenced in a study of vaccination and CD4 T cells after COVID-19. Documented treatment: approximately 10-day PBMC culture with coronavirus spike peptide pools or control peptides (ViraFEST assay). Their antigens are not known. Oncomine TCR Beta short-read sequencing was applied to DNA from cultured CD4+ T cells. MiXCR, applied by TCRdb to the PCR reads, yields one record per CDR3 protein. The sample shows about 20,000 distinct CDR3 sequences, 60% of them seen only once. The sequencing here drew on CD4+ T cells from blood, cultured in vitro, taken after SARS-CoV-2 vaccination. These receptor sequences come from a human donor who had recovered from COVID-19.

This clonotype was seen more than once but under ten times. The chain combines TRBV6-2 or TRBV6-3 with TRBJ1-5, with 7 bases that match TRBD1. The V segment lost 1 base and the J segment 2 bases; nucleotides outside the gene matches: 2. Germline lookup yields CDR1 MNHEY and CDR2 SVGEGT. This CDR3 is 15 amino acids long. CDR3 loop: CASSYYRGGNQPQHF. The CDR3 DNA is TGTGCCAGCAGTTACTACAGGGGAGGCAATCAGCCCCAGCATTTT.

The rearrangement links TRBV20-1 to TRBJ1-5; no reliable D call. Trimming stripped 3 bases from V and 7 bases from J, with 22 bases between. The CDR3 runs to 16 residues. The germline V gene has CDR1 DFQATT and CDR2 SNEGSKA (reference sequence). This chain's CDR3 is CSASIPAGSGSQPQHF. CDR3 sequence (DNA): TGCAGTGCTAGTATACCGGCAGGAAGTGGGAGCCAGCCCCAGCATTTT.

The chain employs TRBV4-2 and TRBJ1-2, with D hard to call. Per germline, CDR1 LGHNA and CDR2 YNFKEQ. The length of the CDR3 is 13 residues. V lost 3 bases and J lost 8, with 13 bases in between. The chain's CDR3 is CASSQERSAGYTF. In nucleotides, the CDR3 is TGTGCCAGCAGCCAGGAAAGATCGGCCGGCTACACCTTC.

This clonotype was picked up a small number of times. J is TRBJ1-2 and V is TRBV6-1; 7 nucleotides align to TRBD1. The germline CDR1 and CDR2 sequences are MNHNS and SASEGT. The CDR3 runs to 13 residues. J lost 7 bases, V lost 8 bases, and 10 bases had no gene match. The CDR3 protein is CASGQDWDRGYTF. The CDR3 DNA follows: TGTGCCAGCGGACAGGACTGGGATCGTGGCTACACCTTC.

The chain has TRBV20-1 and TRBJ2-3; 7 nucleotides agree with TRBD2. The V and J ends lost 5 bases and 4 bases, in that order; junction bases with no gene match: 6. CDR1 and CDR2 from the germline V gene are DFQATT and SNEGSKA (reference sequence). CDR3 size: 13 residues. The CDR3 nucleotides read TGCAGTGCTCACGGCGGGGGTGCAGATACGCAGTATTTT. It specifies CSAHGGGADTQYF.

In this sample, this clonotype turned up a few times. The gene calls are TRBV27 and TRBJ2-7; perhaps TRBD2 as D (6 bases). The germline gives CDR1 MNHEY, CDR2 SMNVEV (reference sequence). V lost 2 bases and J lost 0, with 11 bases in between. The CDR3 contains 15 residues. The CDR3 reads CASSLQRGSSYEQYF. In DNA, the CDR3 is TGTGCCAGCAGTTTACAACGGGGGAGCTCCTACGAGCAGTACTTC.

V usage is TRBV7-9 and J usage is TRBJ2-5, with D unresolved. This CDR3 is 13 amino acids long. V lost 1 base and J 7 bases, leaving 10 bases between the germline ends. The V gene's germline CDR1 is SEHNR and CDR2 FQNEAQ (reference sequence). The CDR3: CASSLEGMGTQYF. The CDR3 DNA sequence: TGTGCCAGCAGCTTAGAAGGGATGGGGACCCAGTACTTC.

The V call is TRBV20-1, the J call TRBJ2-3, with 14 bases fitting TRBD2. The germline gives CDR1 DFQATT, CDR2 SNEGSKA (reference sequence). With V trimmed by 6 bases and J by 5 bases, 4 bases remained unmatched. CDR3 length: 14 residues. The CDR3 coding sequence is TGCAGTGCCACCGGGACTAGCGGGAGAGATACGCAGTATTTT. Amino acids: CSATGTSGRDTQYF.

This clonotype was seen once. No DNA is shown, since the ends of the CDR3 on it are uncertain; the CDR3 is the one TCRdb lists. CDR3 in amino acids: CSASFGAGELFF. The gene calls are TRBV20-1 and TRBJ2-2. Including both end residues, the CDR3 is 12 amino acids long. The V gene's germline CDR1 is DFQATT and CDR2 SNEGSKA (reference sequence).

The chain uses TRBV20-1 and TRBJ2-1, with 9 bases matching TRBD2. The V gene end was trimmed by 8 bases and the J gene end by 7 bases; junction bases not matched to a gene: 15. CDR3 length equals 15 residues. From germline, CDR1 is DFQATT and CDR2 SNEGSKA (reference sequence). CDR3 nucleotides: TGCAGTCTCAAGGTGGCGGGGGGGCCGTGGAATGAGCAGTTCTTC. It encodes CSLKVAGGPWNEQFF.

This clonotype was observed a single time. The rearrangement joins TRBV20-1 to TRBJ1-2, with 9 bases fitting TRBD1. From germline, CDR1 is DFQATT and CDR2 SNEGSKA (reference sequence). The CDR3 totals 17 residues. V lost 5 bases to trimming and J lost 8 bases; unmatched junction nucleotides: 21. The CDR3 sequence is CSAVIPGQGNFFHGYTF. The CDR3 nucleotides are TGCAGTGCTGTCATACCGGGACAGGGAAACTTCTTCCACGGCTACACCTTC.

V usage is TRBV27 and J usage is TRBJ2-5, with 13 positions matching TRBD2. The CDR3 loop spans 16 amino acids. V lost 7 bases, J lost 2 bases, and 7 bases stayed unmatched. Per germline, CDR1 MNHEY and CDR2 SMNVEV (reference sequence). The CDR3 sequence is CASTRLAGGSQETQYF. The CDR3 nucleotides are TGTGCCAGCACACGACTAGCGGGAGGATCTCAAGAGACCCAGTACTTC.

This clonotype has just one count. The chain links TRBV7-2 to TRBJ2-7, with D perhaps TRBD1 (6 bases). The CDR3 covers 16 residues. Trimming cost V 4 bases and J 2 bases, with 18 bases left between them. The germline V gene has CDR1 SGHTA and CDR2 FQGNSA. The CDR3 DNA is TGTGCCAGCAGCTCAAGGGGGAGACAGCCAACCTACGAGCAGTACTTC. Translated: CASSSRGRQPTYEQYF.

This clonotype was counted a single time. The genes are TRBV6-1 and TRBJ1-2; no definite D call. Germline V gene sequence: CDR1 MNHNS, CDR2 SASEGT. Trimming took off 2 bases at V and 8 bases at J, with 12 bases between the two ends. The CDR3 has 13 residues. CDR3 DNA: TGTGCCAGCAGTGAACTTCTGGCTCACGGCTACACCTTC. Residues: CASSELLAHGYTF.

The rearrangement uses TRBV7-2 and TRBJ1-2; no reliable D call. Deletions cut 5 bases from V and 0 bases from J, with 7 bases between. The CDR3 length is 13 residues. Germline values: CDR1 SGHTA, CDR2 FQGNSA. CDR3 amino acids: CASSPEPNYGYTF. In DNA form, the CDR3 reads TGTGCCAGCAGCCCAGAACCTAACTATGGCTACACCTTC.

This clonotype was observed once. This sequence joins TRBV28 and TRBJ1-6; TRBD1 agrees at 8 bases. Looked up from germline, CDR1 is MDHEN and CDR2 is SYDVKM. CDR3 length equals 18 residues. The V segment lost 0 bases and the J segment 0 bases; nucleotides outside the gene matches: 4. CDR3 sequence: CASSLWRQGSSYNSPLHF. The CDR3 region has the DNA TGTGCCAGCAGTTTATGGAGACAGGGGAGCTCCTATAATTCACCCCTCCACTTT.

This clonotype was observed a handful of times. This chain's CDR3 is CASSPRTGDYNEQFF. The CDR3 nucleotides are TGTGCCAGCAGTCCCCGGACAGGGGACTACAATGAGCAGTTCTTC. V usage is TRBV2 and J usage is TRBJ2-1; the match to TRBD1 covers 9 bases. Unmatched junction bases numbered 5, after V lost 5 bases and J lost 3 bases. CDR3 length: 15 amino acids. CDR1 and CDR2 (germline): SNHLY, FYNNEI.

This CDR3 reads CASSLDAGAARDTEAFF. The DNA for the CDR3 is TGTGCCAGCAGCTTAGATGCGGGGGCCGCGCGGGACACTGAAGCTTTCTTT. The chain joins TRBV11-2 to TRBJ1-1; D is perhaps TRBD1 (6 bases). Germline values: CDR1 SGHAT, CDR2 FQNNGV. This CDR3 region has 17 residues. V was cut by 0 bases and J by 3 bases, with 17 bases left in between.

V and J are TRBV10-3 and TRBJ1-6; D not certain. V lost 11 bases and J lost 0, with 23 bases in between. The CDR3 runs to 18 residues. Germline CDR1 reads ENHRY; CDR2 reads SYGVKD. The CDR3 reads CAPLVSTGESSYNSPLHF. CDR3 DNA sequence: TGTGCCCCCCTAGTATCGACGGGAGAGAGCTCCTATAATTCACCCCTCCACTTT.

This chain connects TRBV2 to TRBJ1-1, with 9 bases that match TRBD1. J gave up 4 bases and V 5 bases, and 5 bases lay outside the gene matches. The V gene's germline CDR1 is SNHLY and CDR2 FYNNEI. The CDR3 extends over 14 amino acids. The CDR3: CASSTGGGSTEAFF. The CDR3 DNA follows: TGTGCCAGCAGTACAGGGGGCGGATCCACTGAAGCTTTCTTT.

The chain is built from TRBV6-2 or TRBV6-3 and TRBJ2-1, with 9 bases that match TRBD2. The V gene's germline CDR1 is MNHEY and CDR2 SVGEGT. The CDR3 totals 15 residues. The V gene end was trimmed by 7 bases and the J gene end by 0 bases; junction bases not matched to a gene: 4. As DNA, the CDR3 is TGTGCCAGCAAAGTAGCGGGGGACTCCTACAATGAGCAGTTCTTC. It specifies CASKVAGDSYNEQFF.

The chain links TRBV7-2 to TRBJ2-5, with D possibly being TRBD2 (6 bases). Per germline, CDR1 SGHTA and CDR2 FQGNSA. The V gene lost 6 bases and the J gene lost 1 base, with 12 bases spanning the gap. The CDR3 contains 14 residues. DNA of the CDR3: TGTGCCAGCAGGATTGGGCGGGGCCAAGAGACCCAGTACTTC. It specifies CASRIGRGQETQYF.

This chain joins TRBV19 and TRBJ1-1; D is ambiguous. The CDR3 runs to 12 residues. The V gene's germline CDR1 is LNHDA and CDR2 SQIVND (reference sequence). Trimming removed 0 bases from V and 6 bases from J, with 5 bases in between. Here the CDR3 DNA reads TGTGCCAGTAGTATAGAGGGTCCTGAAGCTTTCTTT. This sequence encodes CASSIEGPEAFF.

This clonotype came up a few times. This chain connects TRBV6-2 or TRBV6-3 to TRBJ1-6; 7 bases match TRBD1. There are 15 residues in the CDR3. Unmatched junction bases numbered 8, after V lost 6 bases and J lost 6 bases. CDR1 is MNHEY and CDR2 is SVGEGT in the germline V gene. CDR3 nucleotide sequence: TGTGCCAGCAGCAAAAGGGACAGAACTAATTCACCCCTCCACTTT. It codes for CASSKRDRTNSPLHF.

V and J are TRBV2 and TRBJ2-7, with TRBD1 matching 11 bases. The CDR3 is 16 residues long. J lost 1 base, V lost 8 bases, and 10 bases had no gene match. Germline values: CDR1 SNHLY, CDR2 FYNNEI. The CDR3 coding sequence is TGTGCCAGCCGGACAGGGGGCTCCGTTTTATCCTACGAGCAGTACTTC. It codes for CASRTGGSVLSYEQYF.

This clonotype was observed a handful of times. The chain is built from TRBV2 and TRBJ1-2; D is perhaps TRBD1 (5 bases). This CDR3 region has 13 residues. Germline assignment: CDR1 SNHLY and CDR2 FYNNEI. V was cut by 4 bases and J by 3 bases, with 9 bases left in between. The CDR3 is CASSAAGYYGYTF. CDR3 sequence (DNA): TGTGCCAGCAGTGCGGCAGGGTACTATGGCTACACCTTC. Drawing the rest from reference TRBV2 and TRBJ1-2, the complete variable domain is EPEVTQTPSHQVTQMGQEVILRCVPISNHLYFYWYRQILGQKVEFLVSFYNNEISEKSEIFDDQFSVERPDGSNFTLKIRSTKLEDSAMYFCASSAAGYYGYTFGSGTRLTVV.